The present entry profiles one TCR beta chain with its context. This clonotype has ten or more counts. Its antigen is not yet known. Base qualities were left out, and no much larger clone turns up one base away. CDR1 and CDR2 are read off the germline V gene as SGHTA and FQGNSA. Here V drops 1 base and J drops 9 bases, and the junction holds 8 bases not matched to any gene. There are 16 amino acids in the CDR3, from cysteine to phenylalanine inclusive. The entry retains the CDR3 DNA only, 48 bases that are in frame from base 1. This sample is drawn from a study of T cell repertoires in cytomegalovirus infection (dated 2019 in TCRdb). The study in broad terms: Donor HLA type was relevant to the analysis, because carriage of CMV infection together with the matching HLA type was indicated by public TCR beta signatures.

Here is what the overall study found, with its caveats: The ex vivo response was dominated by HLA-C-restricted CMV-specific TCR beta clonotypes, which also provided the single most frequent clonotype in two of eight donors. In both this cohort and an independent cohort of over 350 donors, the cumulative frequency of public TCR beta family members distinguished carriers of CMV infection plus the relevant HLA type.

Sequencing relied on an Illumina HiSeq 1500. TCRdb reprocessed the public reads (quality trimming at Q25 with fastp, clone calling with MiXCR) and kept in-frame beta chains. Rows with a matching CDR3 protein are joined into one entry that keeps the most common DNA and genes. In this sample the table shows roughly 120,000 distinct CDR3 sequences, about 9.4% of which occur a single time. Together, the top ten hold 25% to 40% of the sample. The rearranged segments are TRBV7-2 and TRBJ1-6; 8 bases in the junction line up with TRBD1. Sequenced material: PBMCs, sequenced either directly or after in vitro stimulation (not recorded which). This clonotype originated in a human donor in good health (CMV status not recorded). Some clones in this sample may be carry-over from other donors' samples. The bases read TGTGCCAGCAGCTTAGGGACAGGGAGAAGGGGTTCACCCCTCCACTTT. Protein translation: CASSLGTGRRGSPLHF.